This T cell receptor (beta chain) was observed in a study of T cells in Graves' hyperthyroidism and ophthalmopathy. Study-level background: Blood was drawn when the patient was first diagnosed and still untreated. General study results and limits: Blood shared most expanded thyroid clonotypes above 0.001.

Authors of the study amplified TCR beta CDR3 regions from RNA transcripts. The HTBI set primed first-round TCR CDR3 RT-PCR. Each CDR3 protein gets one entry after TCRdb re-called the multiplex PCR reads with MiXCR. Among 600,000 or so distinct CDR3 sequences listed, roughly 15% were seen once. This clonotype was counted ten times or more. Its antigen is not known. The CDR3 extends over 16 amino acids. Germline loops: CDR1 LGHDT, CDR2 YNNKEL (reference sequence). Trimming removed 4 bases from V and 7 bases from J; junction bases left unmatched: 8. Lactation, pregnancy, other autoimmune disease or uncontrolled infection led to exclusion of patients.

The gene calls are TRBV3-1 and TRBJ2-1; 12 bases map to TRBD2. Sequencing input: blood. The clonotype comes from a woman aged 45 to 65 with Graves' ophthalmopathy. CDR3: CASSLTGGTSGNEQFF. The DNA for the CDR3 is TGTGCCAGCAGCCTAACCGGGGGGACTAGCGGGAATGAGCAGTTCTTC.